Ten or more counts support the clone carrying this TCR beta chain. The target antigen is unknown. An end of the junction differs from the germline gene, which may be a read error. The data are from a study of T-cell reconstitution after alpha-beta-depleted transplantation in children. Findings of the study overall: Alpha-beta T cells present about two months after transplant were reported to originate from several hundred expanded graft clones. At the one-year point after transplant, T-cell counts and TCRbeta diversity were found to come mostly from T cells that had been newly produced. Surviving recipient T cells and thymic progenitors produced the high day-60 TCRbeta diversity seen in some patients.

Construction of the TCRbeta library involved unique molecular identifiers. TCRdb re-called the PCR reads with MiXCR, one entry per CDR3 protein. The data contain fewer than 350,000 distinct CDR3 sequences, over 7% of them seen just once; the ten biggest clones take up around 9.8%. This sequence originates from a female patient between 2 and 15 years old who had a stem cell transplant for Fanconi anemia, so the T cells may come from the graft donor. Specimen: peripheral blood, collected 360 days after TCRalphabeta/CD19-depleted stem cell transplant.

The CDR3 spells CASSIAGARSYNEQFF. The CDR3 region has the DNA TGTGCCAGCAGTATAGCGGGGGCTCGCTCCTACAATGAGCAGTTCTTC. J is TRBJ2-1 and V is TRBV12-3 or TRBV12-4, with 9 positions matching TRBD2. This CDR3 has 16 residues.